The entry below describes one TCR beta chain. Its specificity is unknown. This sample is drawn from a study of T cells in localized non-small cell lung cancer. Overall study findings and caveats: Adjacent lung exhibited a median of approximately 59 among the 100 most abundant tumor clones. Clonality peaked in uninvolved adjacent lung rather than tumor.

V lost 6 bases to trimming and J lost 0 bases, with 17 bases between them. Looked up from germline, CDR1 is SGHRS and CDR2 is YFSETQ. The CDR3 has 16 residues. Generated by immunoSEQ multiplex PCR, the TCRdb table keeps only in-frame clones and is missing some. The table lists 45,000 to 60,000 clones, approximately 80% of them singletons. The chain carries TRBV5-1 and TRBJ2-3; TRBD2 is a possible D gene (6 bases). The material sequenced was peripheral blood, taken before any cancer treatment. The clonotype comes from an older female donor with stage II squamous cell lung carcinoma. The CDR3 protein is CASKRGDATSTDTQYF. In DNA form, the CDR3 reads TGCGCCAGCAAGCGCGGGGACGCAACTAGCACAGATACGCAGTATTTT. The full variable domain, in which reference TRBV5-1 and TRBJ2-3 provide the parts outside the CDR3, is KAGVTQTPRYLIKTRGQQVTLSCSPISGHRSVSWYQQTPGQGLQFLFEYFSETQRNKGNFPGRFSGRQFSNSRSEMNVSTLELGDSALYLCASKRGDATSTDTQYFGPGTRLTVL.